The present T cell receptor beta chain was sequenced within a study of T cells in narcolepsy. In the study overall: Donors had narcolepsy type 1 or type 2, or were healthy controls.

Study-level findings and limits: HCRT-specific and TRIB2-specific autoreactive clonotypes appeared among same-patient CSF and blood CD4+ clonotypes. Blood of same and different patients, but not healthy controls, reportedly held recurring autoreactive clonotypes.

Using immunoSEQ multiplex PCR, the repertoire was profiled, and TCRdb retains in-frame clones only, with some absent. The table has some 30,000 clones, under 85% seen once; the top ten hold 2.6%. With respect to this clone: The antigen is unknown.

The receptor comes from a human donor with narcolepsy. Sequencing used CD45RA- memory CD4+ T cells from PBMCs.

The CDR3: CATSRDLQPQHF. The CDR3 DNA follows: TGTGCCACCAGCAGAGATCTTCAGCCCCAGCATTTT. The chain is built from TRBV15 and TRBJ1-5; no definite D call. Trimming cost V 0 bases and J 6 bases, with 3 bases left between them. This CDR3 region has 12 residues. Germline V CDR1 and CDR2: LNHNV, YYDKDF (reference sequence).